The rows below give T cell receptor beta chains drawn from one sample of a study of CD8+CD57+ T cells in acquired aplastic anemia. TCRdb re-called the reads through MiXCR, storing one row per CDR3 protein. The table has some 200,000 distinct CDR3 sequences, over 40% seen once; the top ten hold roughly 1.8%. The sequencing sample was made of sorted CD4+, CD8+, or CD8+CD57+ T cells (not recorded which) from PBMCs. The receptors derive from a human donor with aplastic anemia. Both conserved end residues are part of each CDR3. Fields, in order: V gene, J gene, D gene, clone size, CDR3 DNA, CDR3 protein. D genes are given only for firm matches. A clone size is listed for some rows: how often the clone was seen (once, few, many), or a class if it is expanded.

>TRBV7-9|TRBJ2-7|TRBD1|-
TGTGCCAGCACCGCGACAGGGTCCCACGAGCAGTACTTC
CASTATGSHEQYF
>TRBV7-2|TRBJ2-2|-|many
TGTGCCAGCAGCTTAGTAATCAGGGGTGTCGGGGAGCTGTTTTTT
CASSLVIRGVGELFF
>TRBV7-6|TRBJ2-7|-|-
TGTGCCAGCAGCTTAGGTAATAGGTACGAGCAGTACTTC
CASSLGNRYEQYF
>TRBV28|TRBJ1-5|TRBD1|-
TGTGCCAGCAGCGATAGGACAGGGGGGACGCCCCAGCATTTT
CASSDRTGGTPQHF
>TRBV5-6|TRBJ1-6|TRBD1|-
TGTGCCAGCAGCTTGGACAGGGGCACGGTTCGTTCACCCCTCCACTTT
CASSLDRGTVRSPLHF
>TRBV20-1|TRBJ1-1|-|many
TGCAGTGCTAGCTGGCAACCCAACACTGAAGCTTTCTTT
CSASWQPNTEAFF
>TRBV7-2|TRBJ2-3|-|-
TGTGCCAGCAGCTTATTATCCCCCCCGGATACGCAGTATTTT
CASSLLSPPDTQYF
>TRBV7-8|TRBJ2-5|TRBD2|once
TGTGCCAGCAGCCTACGCGGGGGACTAGCGGGGGGGAATGTTGAGACCCAGTACTTC
CASSLRGGLAGGNVETQYF
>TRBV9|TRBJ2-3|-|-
TGTGCCAGCAGTGCCGTACGAACTAGCACAGATACGCAGTATTTT
CASSAVRTSTDTQYF
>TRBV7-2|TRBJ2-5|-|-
TGTGCCAGCAGCTTAGAGGTGGGCCAAGAGACCCAGTACTTC
CASSLEVGQETQYF
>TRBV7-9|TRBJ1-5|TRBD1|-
TGTGCCAGCAGCAGGGGGCTTTTGGAGCCCCAGCATTTT
CASSRGLLEPQHF
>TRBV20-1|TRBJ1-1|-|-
TGCGGTGCTAGAGTTGGGTCCACTGAAGCCTTCTTT
CGARVGSTEAFF
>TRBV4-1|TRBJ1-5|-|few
TGTGCCAGCAGCCAAGACTGCGGGGGTGGGCCCCAGCATTTT
CASSQDCGGGPQHF
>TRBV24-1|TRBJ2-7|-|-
TGTGCCACCAGTAGGGACGGCCCTAGGGTAAACGAGCAGTACTTC
CATSRDGPRVNEQYF
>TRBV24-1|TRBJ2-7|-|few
TGTGCCACACCGGGACACCTCTCCTACGAGCAGTACTTC
CATPGHLSYEQYF
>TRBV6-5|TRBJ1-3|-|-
TGTGCCAGCAGTTACAGGCGCAGGGACTCTGGAAACACCATATATTTT
CASSYRRRDSGNTIYF
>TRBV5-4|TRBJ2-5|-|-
TGTGCCAGCAGTACCATAGGCCTGGCGGGGGAGACCCAGTACTTC
CASSTIGLAGETQYF
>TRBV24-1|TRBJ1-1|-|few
TGTGCCACCAGTGATACGGATGGGCCTGAAGCTTTCTTT
CATSDTDGPEAFF
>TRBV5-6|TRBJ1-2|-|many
TGTGCCAGCAGCTTGGTACCAGGGACTAACTATGGCTACACCTTC
CASSLVPGTNYGYTF
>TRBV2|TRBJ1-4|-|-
TGTGCCAGCCTGTTGGGGAGCGGGGAAAAACTGTTTTTT
CASLLGSGEKLFF
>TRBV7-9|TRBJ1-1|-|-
TGTGCCAGCAGCTACACGGGGGGCGCGACTGAAGCTTTCTTT
CASSYTGGATEAFF
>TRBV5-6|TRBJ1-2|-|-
TGTGCCAGCAGCGCCAGGGTAGACTATGGCTACACCTTC
CASSARVDYGYTF
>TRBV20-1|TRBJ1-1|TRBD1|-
TGCAGTGCTAGCCCGACAGGGGGGTACACTGAAGCTTTCTTT
CSASPTGGYTEAFF
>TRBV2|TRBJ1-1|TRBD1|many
TGTGCCAGCGCCTGGGACAGGAGGATTGAAGCTTTCTTT
CASAWDRRIEAFF
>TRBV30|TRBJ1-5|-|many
TGTGCCTGGAGTCGAGGGGCGGGCCAGCCCCAGCATTTT
CAWSRGAGQPQHF
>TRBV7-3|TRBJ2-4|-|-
TGTGCCAGCAGCAGGAGCCTAGCCAAAAACATTCAGTACTTC
CASSRSLAKNIQYF
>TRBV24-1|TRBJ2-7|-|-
TGTGCCACCTCTGCCGCCTCTTCTCTGGAGCAGTACTTC
CATSAASSLEQYF